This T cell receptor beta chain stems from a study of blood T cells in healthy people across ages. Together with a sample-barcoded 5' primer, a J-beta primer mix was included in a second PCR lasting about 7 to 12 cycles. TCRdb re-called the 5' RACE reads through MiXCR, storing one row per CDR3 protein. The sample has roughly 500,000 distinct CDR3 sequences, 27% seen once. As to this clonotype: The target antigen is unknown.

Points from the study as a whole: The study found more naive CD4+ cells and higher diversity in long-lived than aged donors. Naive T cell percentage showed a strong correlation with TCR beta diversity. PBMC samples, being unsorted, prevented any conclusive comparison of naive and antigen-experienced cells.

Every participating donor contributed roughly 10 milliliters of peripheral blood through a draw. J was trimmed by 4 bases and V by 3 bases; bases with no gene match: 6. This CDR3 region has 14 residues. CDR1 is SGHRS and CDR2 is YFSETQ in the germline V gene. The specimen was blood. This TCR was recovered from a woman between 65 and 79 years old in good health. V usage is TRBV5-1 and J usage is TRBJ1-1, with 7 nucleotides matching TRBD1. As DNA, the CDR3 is TGCGCCAGCAGCTCAGGGGGTGCGGGCACTGAAGCTTTCTTT. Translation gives CASSSGGAGTEAFF.